This T cell receptor beta chain was retrieved from a study of CD8+ T cells in alopecia areata. Overall study context: Treated patients took oral tofacitinib at 5 to 10 mg twice daily.

Sequencing used cDNA as its template, made by extracting RNA and reverse transcribing it. Clones were sequenced by immunoSEQ multiplex PCR, and TCRdb holds only the in-frame ones, with some missing. The table includes about 99,000 clones, more than 75% detected once. Treatment defined: oral pan-JAK inhibitor, 5-10 mg twice daily. The origin of this receptor is a human donor with alopecia areata. The material sequenced was CD8+ T cells sorted from blood, taken at approximately week 30, from a patient treated with tofacitinib.

The CDR3 reads CASSQDRGTPEAFF. The CDR3 DNA reads TGTGCCAGCAGCCAAGACAGGGGGACCCCTGAAGCTTTCTTT. The J gene is TRBJ1-1, the V gene TRBV4-2; TRBD1 aligns across 7 bases. After removal of 0 bases from V and 6 bases from J, the junction contained 4 bases not matched to a gene. Germline CDR1 reads LGHNA; CDR2 reads YNFKEQ. The CDR3 totals 14 residues.